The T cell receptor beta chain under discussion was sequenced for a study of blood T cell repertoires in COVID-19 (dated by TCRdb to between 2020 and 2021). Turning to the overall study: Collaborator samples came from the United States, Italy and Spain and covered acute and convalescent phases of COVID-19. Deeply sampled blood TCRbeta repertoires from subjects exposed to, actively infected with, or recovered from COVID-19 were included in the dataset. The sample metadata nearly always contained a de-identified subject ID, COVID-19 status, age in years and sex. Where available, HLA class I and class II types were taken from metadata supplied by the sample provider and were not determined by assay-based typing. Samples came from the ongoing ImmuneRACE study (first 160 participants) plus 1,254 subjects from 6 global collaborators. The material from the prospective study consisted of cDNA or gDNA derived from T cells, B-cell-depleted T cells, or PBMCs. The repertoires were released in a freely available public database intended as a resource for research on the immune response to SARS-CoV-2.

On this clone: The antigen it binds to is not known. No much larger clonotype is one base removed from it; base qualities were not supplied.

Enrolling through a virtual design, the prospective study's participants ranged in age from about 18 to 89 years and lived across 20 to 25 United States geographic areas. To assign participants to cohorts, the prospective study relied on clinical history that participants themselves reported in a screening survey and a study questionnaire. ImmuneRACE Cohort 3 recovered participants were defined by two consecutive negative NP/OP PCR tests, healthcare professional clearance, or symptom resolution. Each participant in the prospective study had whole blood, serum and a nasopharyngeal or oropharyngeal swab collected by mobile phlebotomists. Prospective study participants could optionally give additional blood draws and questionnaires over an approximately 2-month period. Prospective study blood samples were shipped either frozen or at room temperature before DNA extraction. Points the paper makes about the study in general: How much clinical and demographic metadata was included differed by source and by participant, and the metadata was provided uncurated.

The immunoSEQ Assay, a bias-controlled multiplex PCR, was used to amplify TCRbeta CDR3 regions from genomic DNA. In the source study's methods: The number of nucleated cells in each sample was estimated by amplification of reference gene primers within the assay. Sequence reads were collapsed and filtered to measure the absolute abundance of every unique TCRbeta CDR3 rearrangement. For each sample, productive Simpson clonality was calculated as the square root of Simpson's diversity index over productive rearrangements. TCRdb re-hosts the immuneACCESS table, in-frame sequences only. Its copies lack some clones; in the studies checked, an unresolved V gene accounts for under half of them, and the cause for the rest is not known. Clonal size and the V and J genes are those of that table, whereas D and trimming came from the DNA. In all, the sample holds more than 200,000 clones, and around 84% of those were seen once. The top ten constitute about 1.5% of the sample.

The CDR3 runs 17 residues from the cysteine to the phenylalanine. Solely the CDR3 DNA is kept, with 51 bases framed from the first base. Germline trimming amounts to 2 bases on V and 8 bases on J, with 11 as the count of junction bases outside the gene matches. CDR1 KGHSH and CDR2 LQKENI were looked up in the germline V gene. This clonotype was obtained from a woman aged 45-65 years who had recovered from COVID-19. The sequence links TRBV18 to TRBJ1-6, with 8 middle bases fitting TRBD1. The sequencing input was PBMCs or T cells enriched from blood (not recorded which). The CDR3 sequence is CASSPTVPTGAHSPLHF. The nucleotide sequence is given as TGTGCCAGCTCACCAACAGTGCCGACAGGGGCACATTCACCCCTCCACTTT.